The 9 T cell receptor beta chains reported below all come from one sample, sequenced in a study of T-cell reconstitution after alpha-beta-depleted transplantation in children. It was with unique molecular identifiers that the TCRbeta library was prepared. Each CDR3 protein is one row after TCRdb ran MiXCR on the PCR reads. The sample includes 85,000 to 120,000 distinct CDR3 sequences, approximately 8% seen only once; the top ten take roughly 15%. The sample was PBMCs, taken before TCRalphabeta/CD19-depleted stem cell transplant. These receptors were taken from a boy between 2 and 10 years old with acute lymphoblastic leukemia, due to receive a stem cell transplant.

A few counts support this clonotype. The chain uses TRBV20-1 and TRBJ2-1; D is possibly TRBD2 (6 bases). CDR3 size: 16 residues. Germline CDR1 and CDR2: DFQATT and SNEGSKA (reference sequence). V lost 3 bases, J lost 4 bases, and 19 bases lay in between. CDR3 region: CSASEDPNGGYNEQFF. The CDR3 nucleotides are TGCAGTGCTAGTGAGGATCCGAATGGGGGGTACAATGAGCAGTTCTTC.

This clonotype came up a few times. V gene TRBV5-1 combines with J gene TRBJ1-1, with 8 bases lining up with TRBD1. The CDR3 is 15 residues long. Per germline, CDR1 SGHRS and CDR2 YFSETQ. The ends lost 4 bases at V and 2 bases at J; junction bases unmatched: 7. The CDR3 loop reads CASSIQTGANTEAFF. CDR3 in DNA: TGCGCCAGCAGCATACAGACAGGGGCTAACACTGAAGCTTTCTTT.

CDR3 amino acids: CASSPQGDQPQHF. The DNA for the CDR3 is TGTGCCAGCTCACCACAGGGAGATCAGCCCCAGCATTTT. This chain uses TRBV18 with TRBJ1-5; D remains unclear. Trimming took 1 base from V and 5 from J, leaving 6 bases between them. Germline V gene lookup returns CDR1 KGHSH and CDR2 LQKENI. The CDR3 runs 13 residues.

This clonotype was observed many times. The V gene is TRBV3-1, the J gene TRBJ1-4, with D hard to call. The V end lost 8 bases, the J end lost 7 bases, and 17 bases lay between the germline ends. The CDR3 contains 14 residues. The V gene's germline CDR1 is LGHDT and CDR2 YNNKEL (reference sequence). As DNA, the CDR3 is TGTGCCAGCTCGCCTGGAGGGAGGGCTGAAAAACTGTTTTTT. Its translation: CASSPGGRAEKLFF.

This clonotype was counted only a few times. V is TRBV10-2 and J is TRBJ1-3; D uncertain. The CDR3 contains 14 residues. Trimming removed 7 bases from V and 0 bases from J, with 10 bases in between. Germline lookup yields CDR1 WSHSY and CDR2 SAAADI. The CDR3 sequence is CASIPGSSGNTIYF. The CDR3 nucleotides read TGCGCCAGCATTCCCGGCTCCTCTGGAAACACCATATATTTT.

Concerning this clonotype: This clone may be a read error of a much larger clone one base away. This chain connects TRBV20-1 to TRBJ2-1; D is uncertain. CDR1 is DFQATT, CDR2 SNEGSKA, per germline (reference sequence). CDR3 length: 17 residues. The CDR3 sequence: CCARDISGTHDYNEQFF. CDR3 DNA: TGCTGTGCTAGAGATATTTCTGGAACTCACGACTACAATGAGCAGTTCTTC.

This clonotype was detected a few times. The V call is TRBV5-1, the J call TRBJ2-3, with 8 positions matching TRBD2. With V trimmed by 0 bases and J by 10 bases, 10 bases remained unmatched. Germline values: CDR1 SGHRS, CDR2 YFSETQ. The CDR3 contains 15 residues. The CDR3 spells CASSLESGGTWAQYF. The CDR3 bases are TGCGCCAGCAGCTTGGAGAGCGGGGGTACCTGGGCGCAGTATTTT.

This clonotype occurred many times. The CDR3 here is CASSLQDRSTF. The CDR3 DNA follows: TGTGCCAGCAGTTTACAGGACCGAAGCACCTTC. The chain carries TRBV12-3 or TRBV12-4 and TRBJ1-2; D unclear. The germline V and J ends were trimmed by 2 bases and 13 bases, with 11 bases remaining between them. This CDR3 is built from 11 residues.

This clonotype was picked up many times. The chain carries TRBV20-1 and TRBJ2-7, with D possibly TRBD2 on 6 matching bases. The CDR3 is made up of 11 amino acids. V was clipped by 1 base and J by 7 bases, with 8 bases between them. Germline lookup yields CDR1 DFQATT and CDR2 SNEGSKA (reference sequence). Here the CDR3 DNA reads TGCAGTGCTAGAGTCGGGGGTGAGCAGTACTTC. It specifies CSARVGGEQYF.